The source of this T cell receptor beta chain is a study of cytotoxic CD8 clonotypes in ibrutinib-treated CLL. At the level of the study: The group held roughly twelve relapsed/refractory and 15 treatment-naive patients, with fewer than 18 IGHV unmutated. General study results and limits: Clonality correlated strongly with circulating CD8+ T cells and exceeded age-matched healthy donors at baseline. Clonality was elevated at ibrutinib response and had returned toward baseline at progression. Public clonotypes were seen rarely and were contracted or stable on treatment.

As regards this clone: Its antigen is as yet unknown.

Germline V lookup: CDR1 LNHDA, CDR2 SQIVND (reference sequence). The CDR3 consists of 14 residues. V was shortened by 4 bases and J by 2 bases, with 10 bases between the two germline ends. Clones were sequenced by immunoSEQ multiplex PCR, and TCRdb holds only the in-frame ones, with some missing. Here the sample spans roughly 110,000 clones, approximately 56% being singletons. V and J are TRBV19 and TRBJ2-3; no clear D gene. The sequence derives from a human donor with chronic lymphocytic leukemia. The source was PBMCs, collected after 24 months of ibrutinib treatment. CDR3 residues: CASSRRQTTDTQYF. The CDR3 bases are TGTGCCAGTAGTAGAAGGCAGACCACAGATACGCAGTATTTT.